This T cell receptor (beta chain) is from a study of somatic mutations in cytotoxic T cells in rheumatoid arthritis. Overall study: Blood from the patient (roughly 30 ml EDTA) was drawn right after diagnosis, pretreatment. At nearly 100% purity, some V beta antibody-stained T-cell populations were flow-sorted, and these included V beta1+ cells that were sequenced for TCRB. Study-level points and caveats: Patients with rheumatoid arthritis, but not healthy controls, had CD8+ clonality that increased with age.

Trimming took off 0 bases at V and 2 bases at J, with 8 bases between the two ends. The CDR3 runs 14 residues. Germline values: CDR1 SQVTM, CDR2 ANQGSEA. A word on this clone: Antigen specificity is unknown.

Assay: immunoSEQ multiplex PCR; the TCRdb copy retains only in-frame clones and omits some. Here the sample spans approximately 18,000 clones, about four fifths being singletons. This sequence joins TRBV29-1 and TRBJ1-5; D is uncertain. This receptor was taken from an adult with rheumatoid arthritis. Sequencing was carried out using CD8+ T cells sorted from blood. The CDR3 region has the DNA TGCAGCGTTGAAGAGGGTTATGGCAATCAGCCCCAGCATTTT. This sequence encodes CSVEEGYGNQPQHF.